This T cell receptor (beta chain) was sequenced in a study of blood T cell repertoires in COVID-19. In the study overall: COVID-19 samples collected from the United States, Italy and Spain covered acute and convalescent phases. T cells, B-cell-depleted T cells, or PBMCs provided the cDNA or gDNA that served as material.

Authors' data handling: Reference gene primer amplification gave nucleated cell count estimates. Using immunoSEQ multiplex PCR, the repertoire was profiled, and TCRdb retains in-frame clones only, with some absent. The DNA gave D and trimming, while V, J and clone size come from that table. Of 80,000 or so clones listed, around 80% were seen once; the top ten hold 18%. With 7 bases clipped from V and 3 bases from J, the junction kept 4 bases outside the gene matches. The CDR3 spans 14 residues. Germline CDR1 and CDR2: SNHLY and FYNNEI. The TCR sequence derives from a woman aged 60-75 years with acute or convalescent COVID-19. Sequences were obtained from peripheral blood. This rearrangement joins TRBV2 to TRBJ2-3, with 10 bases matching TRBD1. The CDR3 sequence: CASIKDRGTDTQYF. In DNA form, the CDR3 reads TGTGCCAGCATCAAGGACAGGGGGACAGATACGCAGTATTTT.